One sample yielded the 27 T cell receptor beta chains listed below, sequenced in a study of blood T cell repertoires in COVID-19. TCRdb's table, derived via immunoSEQ multiplex PCR, lists solely in-frame clones and lacks some. The sample records roughly 200,000 clones, 70% to 80% being singletons. Sequencing was carried out using peripheral blood. All receptors derive from a woman aged 40 to 50 with COVID-19, enrolled during active disease.

The V and J genes are TRBV6-5 and TRBJ1-1; a weak D match, TRBD1 (5 bases). The V end lost 3 bases, the J end lost 8 bases, and 10 bases lay between the germline ends. Per germline, CDR1 MNHEY and CDR2 SVGAGI. The CDR3 covers 12 residues. CDR3 sequence: CASSYFQGEAFF. Here the CDR3 DNA reads TGTGCCAGCAGTTATTTCCAGGGCGAAGCTTTCTTT.

This clone was seen more than once but under ten times. A read error is likely, as this CDR3 ends without the conserved phenylalanine or tryptophan. Because the CDR3's place on the DNA is in doubt, the DNA is left out and the CDR3 is given as listed by TCRdb. The chain combines TRBV25-1 with TRBJ1-1; TRBD1 reflects the table's D call only, with no check against the DNA. Inclusive of both ends, the CDR3 amounts to 11 amino acids. Germline loops: CDR1 MGHDK, CDR2 SYGVNS. The CDR3 protein is CASSGGQWPSV.

The rearrangement links TRBV19 to TRBJ2-1; maybe TRBD2 (6 bases). V was clipped by 1 base and J by 4 bases, with 17 bases between them. Germline V lookup: CDR1 LNHDA, CDR2 SQIVND (reference sequence). The CDR3 contains 17 residues. This chain's CDR3 is CASSIVSAGGIYNEQFF. The CDR3 DNA follows: TGTGCCAGTAGTATAGTTTCGGCGGGCGGGATTTACAATGAGCAGTTCTTC. The full variable domain, rest sourced from reference TRBV19 and TRBJ2-1, is DGGITQSPKYLFRKEGQNVTLSCEQNLNHDAMYWYRQDPGQGLRLIYYSQIVNDFQKGDIAEGYSVSREKKESFPLTVTSAQKNPTAFYLCASSIVSAGGIYNEQFFGPGTRLTVL.

This chain connects TRBV7-2 to TRBJ1-2; the match to TRBD1 covers 7 bases. This CDR3 region has 13 residues. Germline V gene lookup returns CDR1 SGHTA and CDR2 FQGNSA. V dropped 5 bases and J dropped 8; count of bases not matched to a gene: 8. In DNA, the CDR3 is TGTGCCAGCAGCCCGGGACAGCTACAAGGCTACACCTTC. Protein sequence: CASSPGQLQGYTF.

The chain links TRBV18 to TRBJ1-1; 10 nucleotides agree with TRBD1. Germline V gene data show CDR1 as KGHSH and CDR2 as LQKENI. Trimming removed 3 bases from V and 2 bases from J; junction bases left unmatched: 6. This CDR3 region has 16 residues. The CDR3 here is CASSPLDRGGNTEAFF. The CDR3 nucleotides read TGTGCCAGCTCACCTCTGGACAGGGGGGGAAACACTGAAGCTTTCTTT.

This clone has only one observation. CDR3 sequence: CASSLRRASGYNEQFF. The CDR3 region has the DNA TGTGCCAGCAGCTTAAGGAGAGCTAGCGGCTACAATGAGCAGTTCTTC. The J gene is TRBJ2-1, the V gene TRBV7-7; 7 bases map to TRBD2. The germline V gene encodes CDR1 SSHAT and CDR2 FNYEAQ (reference sequence). This CDR3 is 16 amino acids long. Trimming at V came to 2 bases and at J to 3 bases, leaving 7 bases not matched to a gene.

The chain is built from TRBV23-1 and TRBJ1-4; D is uncertain. TRBV23-1 falls under the ORF class, with uncertain function. The V end lost 7 bases, the J end lost 4 bases, and 13 bases lay between the germline ends. The CDR3 loop spans 14 amino acids. The CDR3 is CASTRTQFNEKLFF. The CDR3 nucleotides read TGCGCCAGCACTCGGACTCAATTTAATGAAAAACTGTTTTTT.

This chain uses TRBV10-2 with TRBJ2-5; a possible D gene is TRBD1 (6 bases). The CDR3 runs 19 residues. V was clipped by 3 bases and J by 2 bases, with 25 bases between them. Germline-derived CDR1 and CDR2 are WSHSY and SAAADI. CDR3 amino acids: CASSDEGSALGGPQETQYF. In nucleotides, the CDR3 is TGCGCCAGCAGTGACGAGGGCAGCGCGTTAGGGGGTCCACAAGAGACCCAGTACTTC.

This clone was recorded once. The rearrangement joins TRBV5-6 to TRBJ2-7, with 10 bases aligning to TRBD2. CDR3 length equals 17 residues. Germline V gene lookup returns CDR1 SGHDT and CDR2 YYEEEE. Trimming took 5 bases from V and 7 from J; bases not matched to a gene: 18. The CDR3 here is CASRSYQPLAGGGEQYF. The CDR3 DNA is TGTGCCAGCAGGTCTTACCAACCGTTAGCGGGAGGTGGGGAGCAGTACTTC.

The rearrangement joins TRBV5-1 to TRBJ2-6; tentatively, D is TRBD1 (6 bases). Germline loops: CDR1 SGHRS, CDR2 YFSETQ. The CDR3 runs 16 residues. V lost 0 bases to trimming and J lost 1 base, with 8 bases between them. The CDR3 sequence: CASSLGTGSGANVLTF. CDR3 DNA: TGCGCCAGCAGCTTGGGTACAGGGTCTGGGGCCAACGTCCTGACTTTC.

This sequence joins TRBV2 and TRBJ1-4; D is ambiguous. The CDR3 is 13 amino acids. Germline loops: CDR1 SNHLY, CDR2 FYNNEI. The V gene lost 4 bases and the J gene lost 7 bases, with 10 bases spanning the gap. CDR3 DNA sequence: TGTGCCAGCAGTGTTTCCCGGGGTGAAAAACTGTTTTTT. Translating gives CASSVSRGEKLFF.

The chain has TRBV11-2 and TRBJ2-2, with 10 bases fitting TRBD2. The CDR3 totals 18 residues. After removal of 5 bases from V and 4 bases from J, the junction contained 13 bases not matched to a gene. Germline V lookup: CDR1 SGHAT, CDR2 FQNNGV. The CDR3 DNA sequence: TGTGCCAGCAGCCCCCACTTACTAGCGGGACGGGTCACCGGGGAGCTGTTTTTT. Amino acid sequence: CASSPHLLAGRVTGELFF. The variable domain in full, with the rest retrieved from reference TRBV11-2 and TRBJ2-2, is EAGVAQSPRYKIIEKRQSVAFWCNPISGHATLYWYQQILGQGPKLLIQFQNNGVVDDSQLPKDRFSAERLKGVDSTLKIQPAKLEDSAVYLCASSPHLLAGRVTGELFFGEGSRLTVL.

The V and J genes are TRBV7-2 and TRBJ2-5, with 8 bases fitting TRBD2. This CDR3 contains 15 residues. Germline CDR1 SGHTA, CDR2 FQGNSA. With V trimmed by 2 bases and J by 4 bases, 6 bases remained unmatched. The CDR3 nucleotides are TGTGCCAGCAGCTTAACTATAGCGGGGTTAGAGACCCAGTACTTC. Translation gives CASSLTIAGLETQYF.

V usage is TRBV7-9 and J usage is TRBJ1-2; no clear D gene. With 3 bases removed from V and 6 bases from J, the gap between germline ends came to 17 bases. Germline CDR1 and CDR2: SEHNR and FQNEAQ (reference sequence). The CDR3 has 15 residues. DNA of the CDR3: TGTGCCAGCAGCTTGAATTCTGCGGCAGCTGATGGCTACACCTTC. Residues: CASSLNSAAADGYTF. Based on the CDR3 plus reference TRBV7-9 and TRBJ1-2, the full variable domain is DTGVSQNPRHKITKRGQNVTFRCDPISEHNRLYWYRQTLGQGPEFLTYFQNEAQLEKSRLLSDRFSAERPKGSFSTLEIQRTEQGDSAMYLCASSLNSAAADGYTFGSGTRLTVV.

The chain links TRBV14 to TRBJ2-5, with D maybe TRBD2 (6 bases). Germline V gene data show CDR1 as SGHDN and CDR2 as FVKESK. The CDR3 is made up of 13 amino acids. Trimming took off 3 bases at V and 5 bases at J, with 10 bases between the two ends. The DNA for the CDR3 is TGTGCCAGCAGCCAGTCCCGGGGGGAGACCCAGTACTTC. Translated, it gives CASSQSRGETQYF.

This clone was recorded a few times. The chain uses TRBV13 and TRBJ1-2; D remains unclear. The CDR3 loop spans 14 amino acids. Between the trimmed V and J ends, which lost 5 bases and 4 bases, there was a span of 14 bases. Per the germline V gene, CDR1 is PRHDT and CDR2 is FYEKMQ (reference sequence). This CDR3 reads CASSPPEEVYGYTF. The CDR3 bases are TGTGCCAGCAGCCCCCCCGAAGAGGTCTATGGCTACACCTTC. The full variable domain, completed using reference TRBV13 and TRBJ1-2, is AAGVIQSPRHLIKEKRETATLKCYPIPRHDTVYWYQQGPGQDPQFLISFYEKMQSDKGSIPDRFSAQQFSDYHSELNMSSLELGDSALYFCASSPPEEVYGYTFGSGTRLTVV.

The chain combines TRBV6-5 with TRBJ1-1; 7 bases map to TRBD1. Germline V gene sequence: CDR1 MNHEY, CDR2 SVGAGI. After removal of 2 bases from V and 7 bases from J, the junction contained 4 bases not matched to a gene. This CDR3 is built from 13 residues. The CDR3 sequence is CASSYRDRVEAFF. The CDR3 region has the DNA TGTGCCAGCAGTTACCGAGACAGGGTTGAAGCTTTCTTT.

The V call is TRBV6-5, the J call TRBJ1-3; D is undetermined. The V gene's germline CDR1 is MNHEY and CDR2 SVGAGI. Trimming took 6 bases from V and 3 from J, leaving 9 bases between them. The CDR3 runs to 13 residues. The CDR3 DNA reads as TGTGCCAGCAGGGGAGGGAATGGAAACACCATATATTTT. Its protein product is CASRGGNGNTIYF.

V gene TRBV3-1 (or the pseudogene TRBV3-2) combines with J gene TRBJ2-5, with D possibly matching TRBD2 (7 bases). Trimming left V 1 base short and J 4 bases short, with 16 bases between. Germline V gives CDR1 LGHDT, CDR2 YNNKEL (reference sequence). The CDR3 loop spans 16 amino acids. The CDR3 coding sequence is TGTGCCAGCAGCCAAGCCGGGGGGCCGTGGGGAGAGACCCAGTACTTC. This translates into CASSQAGGPWGETQYF.

V is TRBV5-1 and J is TRBJ2-1; the match to TRBD2 covers 7 bases. Per germline, CDR1 SGHRS and CDR2 YFSETQ. CDR3 length: 15 amino acids. V trimming: 2 bases; J trimming: 6 bases; junction bases outside the gene matches: 8. The DNA for the CDR3 is TGCGCCAGCAGCTTCGGGGGGAGGGCCACCAATGAGCAGTTCTTC. It translates to CASSFGGRATNEQFF.

The V gene is TRBV20-1, the J gene TRBJ1-2; 10 bases match TRBD1. The CDR3 contains 15 residues. With 3 bases clipped from V and 4 bases from J, the junction kept 8 bases outside the gene matches. CDR1 and CDR2 (germline): DFQATT, SNEGSKA (reference sequence). CDR3 in amino acids: CSASPRQGAGYGYTF. CDR3 DNA: TGCAGTGCTAGTCCCCGACAGGGGGCAGGCTATGGCTACACCTTC.

The V call is TRBV19, the J call TRBJ1-2; unclear D gene. The V end was cut by 6 bases, the J end by 0 bases, with 11 bases between. The CDR3 is made up of 14 amino acids. Germline V lookup: CDR1 LNHDA, CDR2 SQIVND (reference sequence). The CDR3 reads CASSPSTANYGYTF. The CDR3 nucleotides read TGTGCCAGTAGCCCCTCCACAGCTAACTATGGCTACACCTTC.

This clone was seen once. The chain joins TRBV15 to TRBJ1-5; D gene uncertain. With 0 bases removed from V and 0 bases from J, the gap between germline ends came to 12 bases. The CDR3 runs 17 residues. The germline gives CDR1 LNHNV, CDR2 YYDKDF (reference sequence). CDR3 residues: CATSRDSAADSNQPQHF. The CDR3, as DNA: TGTGCCACCAGCAGAGATAGCGCGGCAGATAGCAATCAGCCCCAGCATTTT. The full variable domain, with the rest looked up from reference TRBV15 and TRBJ1-5, is DAMVIQNPRYQVTQFGKPVTLSCSQTLNHNVMYWYQQKSSQAPKLLFHYYDKDFNNEADTPDNFQSRRPNTSFCFLDIRSPGLGDTAMYLCATSRDSAADSNQPQHFGDGTRLSIL.

This clone occurred a few times. This chain uses TRBV27 with TRBJ2-7; perhaps TRBD1 as D (6 bases). Germline V gene lookup returns CDR1 MNHEY and CDR2 SMNVEV (reference sequence). V gave up 4 bases and J gave up 3 bases, with 13 bases separating them. The CDR3 sequence is 14 residues long. The CDR3 coding sequence is TGTGCCAGCAGTTCTGCAGACAGGTTCTACGAGCAGTACTTC. It yields the protein CASSSADRFYEQYF.

The V and J genes are TRBV18 and TRBJ1-4; D unclear. The V gene's germline CDR1 is KGHSH and CDR2 LQKENI. The CDR3 totals 14 residues. V was trimmed by 3 bases and J by 3 bases, leaving 8 bases between them. The CDR3 loop is CASSPGVANEKLFF. CDR3 sequence (DNA): TGTGCCAGCTCACCCGGTGTGGCTAATGAAAAACTGTTTTTT.

The chain uses TRBV5-8 and TRBJ1-2; TRBD1 might be the D (6 bases). Germline V gene data show CDR1 as SGHTS and CDR2 as YDEGEE. V was pared by 4 bases and J by 8 bases, with 18 bases between. CDR3 length equals 14 residues. The CDR3 loop is CASSVTGGARGYTF. The DNA of the CDR3 is TGTGCCAGCAGCGTCACGGGGGGGGCCCGCGGCTACACCTTC.

The sample holds one count of this clone. The J gene is TRBJ1-1, the V gene TRBV15, with D perhaps TRBD1 (6 bases). Trimming took off 8 bases at V and 0 bases at J, with 19 bases between the two ends. From germline, CDR1 is LNHNV and CDR2 YYDKDF (reference sequence). The CDR3 sequence is 16 residues long. The CDR3 sequence: CATRGGDIIMNTEAFF. The CDR3 region has the DNA TGTGCCACCCGCGGTGGGGACATTATTATGAACACTGAAGCTTTCTTT. Filled out from reference TRBV15 and TRBJ1-1, the complete variable domain reads DAMVIQNPRYQVTQFGKPVTLSCSQTLNHNVMYWYQQKSSQAPKLLFHYYDKDFNNEADTPDNFQSRRPNTSFCFLDIRSPGLGDTAMYLCATRGGDIIMNTEAFFGQGTRLTVV.